Following are 30 T cell receptor beta chains from one sample sequenced in a study of T cells in localized non-small cell lung cancer (TCRdb year 2020). Receptor amplification or capture employed the immunoSEQ multiplex PCR assay. The table comes from immuneACCESS by way of TCRdb, which keeps in-frame sequences with V and J called. Part of the clones is missing from these tables; in studies checked, under half for an unresolved V gene and the rest for unknown reasons. In all, the sample holds about 54,000 clones, and about 85% of those were seen once. The top ten constitute nearly 20% of the sample. The sequencing used peripheral blood, collected before any cancer treatment. The receptors originated from a female donor older than 55 with stage II squamous cell lung carcinoma.

The gene calls are TRBV7-9 and TRBJ1-6; a weak D match, TRBD1 (5 bases). V was cut by 2 bases and J by 5 bases, with 10 bases left in between. Germline loops: CDR1 SEHNR, CDR2 FQNEAQ (reference sequence). The CDR3 totals 15 residues. The CDR3 DNA sequence: TGTGCCAGCAGCTTATGGAGGGGAGATAATTCACCCCTCCACTTT. Translation gives CASSLWRGDNSPLHF.

The chain uses TRBV6-1 and TRBJ2-1, with 9 nucleotides matching TRBD1. After removal of 4 bases from V and 5 bases from J, the junction contained 9 bases not matched to a gene. Germline V gives CDR1 MNHNS, CDR2 SASEGT. CDR3 length: 16 residues. The CDR3, as DNA: TGTGCCAGCAGTGGGAGAACCGGGACAGGGAACAATGAGCAGTTCTTC. Amino acid sequence: CASSGRTGTGNNEQFF.

This clone was seen once. The chain combines TRBV27 with TRBJ2-7, with 8 bases lining up with TRBD1. Trimming cost V 6 bases and J 1 base; bases outside gene matches: 8. The germline V gene has CDR1 MNHEY and CDR2 SMNVEV (reference sequence). The CDR3 length is 15 residues. CDR3 protein: CASRSTTGASYEQYF. The CDR3 DNA is TGTGCCAGCAGGTCTACGACAGGGGCATCCTACGAGCAGTACTTC.

The chain joins TRBV2 to TRBJ1-5; D uncertain. V lost 8 bases, J lost 7 bases, and 12 bases lay in between. Per the germline V gene, CDR1 is SNHLY and CDR2 is FYNNEI. The CDR3 is made up of 12 amino acids. This CDR3 is CASGSREQPQHF. CDR3 in DNA: TGTGCCAGCGGATCTCGGGAACAGCCCCAGCATTTT.

The chain employs TRBV6-5 and TRBJ1-4; the D is unclear. Between the trimmed V and J ends, which lost 3 bases and 1 base, there was a span of 12 bases. The CDR3 contains 16 residues. CDR1 and CDR2 from the germline V gene are MNHEY and SVGAGI. The CDR3 coding sequence is TGTGCCAGCAGTTATGAGGCAGGAGGAACTAATGAAAAACTGTTTTTT. Translation gives CASSYEAGGTNEKLFF.

The chain couples TRBV4-1 to TRBJ2-4; TRBD2 matches 10 bases. Per the germline V gene, CDR1 is MGHRA and CDR2 is YSYEKL. This CDR3 is built from 17 residues. J was trimmed by 1 base and V by 2 bases; bases with no gene match: 5. The CDR3 sequence: CASSQILLAGAKNIQYF. In DNA, the CDR3 is TGCGCCAGCAGCCAAATCCTACTAGCGGGGGCCAAAAACATTCAGTACTTC.

CDR3 amino acids: CASSPARNEKLFF. The DNA of the CDR3 is TGTGCCAGCAGCCCCGCTAGAAATGAAAAACTGTTTTTT. The J gene is TRBJ1-4, the V gene TRBV13; D is unresolved. Germline V gene lookup returns CDR1 PRHDT and CDR2 FYEKMQ (reference sequence). Trimming left V 5 bases short and J 5 bases short, with 9 bases between. This CDR3 region has 13 residues.

The chain carries TRBV4-3 and TRBJ1-6; tentative D call: TRBD1 (5 bases). Trimming stripped 0 bases from V and 9 bases from J, with 15 bases between. Germline V lookup: CDR1 LGHNA, CDR2 YSLEER. The CDR3 totals 16 residues. DNA for the CDR3: TGCGCCAGCAGCCAAGATCTAGCGGGGGATTTTTCACCCCTCCACTTT. Its translation is CASSQDLAGDFSPLHF.

The chain recombines TRBV18 with TRBJ1-1; D call uncertain. This CDR3 spans 16 amino acids. V shed 3 bases and J shed 4 bases, with 18 bases lying between them. Germline V gene lookup returns CDR1 KGHSH and CDR2 LQKENI. The CDR3 DNA is TGTGCCAGCTCACCCTTAGCCGACCCGGGGAGCACTGAAGCTTTCTTT. This gives the protein CASSPLADPGSTEAFF.

The chain uses TRBV6-4 and TRBJ1-3, with TRBD1 matching 11 bases. V lost 2 bases to trimming and J lost 0 bases; unmatched junction nucleotides: 9. Germline V gives CDR1 MRHNA, CDR2 SNTAGT. The CDR3 is 19 residues long. DNA for the CDR3: TGTGCCAGCAGTGACCCGGACAGGGGGCACAAGAGCTCTGGAAACACCATATATTTT. This sequence encodes CASSDPDRGHKSSGNTIYF.

This clone occurred once. The chain links TRBV23-1 to TRBJ2-7; 8 nucleotides align to TRBD2. TRBV23-1 is treated as an ORF (open reading frame) with a function not yet certain. The V and J ends lost 8 bases and 2 bases, in that order; junction bases with no gene match: 8. This CDR3 has 14 residues. This CDR3 is CASPEAGVPYEQYF. For the CDR3, the DNA is TGCGCCAGCCCCGAAGCGGGGGTCCCCTACGAGCAGTACTTC.

This sequence joins TRBV30 and TRBJ1-2; D is possibly TRBD1 (6 bases). V lost 5 bases, J lost 3 bases, and 10 bases lay in between. CDR3 length: 12 amino acids. Germline CDR1 is GTSNPN and CDR2 is SVGIG (reference sequence). The CDR3: CAWAWTDYGYTF. The CDR3 DNA reads as TGTGCCTGGGCCTGGACAGACTATGGCTACACCTTC.

V is TRBV9 and J is TRBJ2-7; D remains ambiguous. This CDR3 comprises 14 residues. Germline loops: CDR1 SGDLS, CDR2 YYNGEE. V shed 0 bases and J shed 0 bases, with 7 bases lying between them. The CDR3 DNA is TGTGCCAGCAGCGTAGGCGTGTACTCCTACGAGCAGTACTTC. Translated: CASSVGVYSYEQYF. The whole variable domain, filled in from reference TRBV9 and TRBJ2-7, reads DSGVTQTPKHLITATGQRVTLRCSPRSGDLSVYWYQQSLDQGLQFLIQYYNGEERAKGNILERFSAQQFPDLHSELNLSSLELGDSALYFCASSVGVYSYEQYFGPGTRLTVT.

The rearrangement joins TRBV7-2 to TRBJ2-5; D is undetermined. V dropped 2 bases and J dropped 5 bases, with 15 bases sitting between them. Germline V lookup: CDR1 SGHTA, CDR2 FQGNSA. This CDR3 is built from 15 residues. CDR3 DNA sequence: TGTGCCAGCAGCTTAACCCCCCTCCTCGGGGAGACCCAGTACTTC. This encodes CASSLTPLLGETQYF.

V and J are TRBV5-6 and TRBJ2-5; a possible D gene is TRBD2 (6 bases). This CDR3 spans 14 amino acids. V lost 0 bases and J 2 bases, leaving 8 bases between the germline ends. The germline CDR1 and CDR2 sequences are SGHDT and YYEEEE. The chain's CDR3 is CASSLERGQETQYF. The CDR3 coding sequence is TGTGCCAGCAGCTTGGAACGGGGGCAAGAGACCCAGTACTTC.

In regard to this clone: One end of the junction is discordant with germline, which a read error may explain. The chain employs TRBV4-3 and TRBJ1-2; no definite D call. Germline V gene sequence: CDR1 LGHNA, CDR2 YSLEER. CDR3 length: 16 residues. CDR3 bases: TGCGCCAGCAGCCAAGATTGGAACAACCAGCTCTATCGCTACACCTTC. Its translation: CASSQDWNNQLYRYTF.

The CDR3: CASGQTPFGYTF. CDR3 DNA sequence: TGTGCCAGCGGCCAGACCCCATTCGGCTACACCTTC. The gene calls are TRBV2 and TRBJ1-2; D is undetermined. The germline gives CDR1 SNHLY, CDR2 FYNNEI. V lost 8 bases, J lost 8 bases, and 15 bases lay in between. This CDR3 contains 12 residues.

V gene TRBV7-9 combines with J gene TRBJ2-1; no reliable D call. This CDR3 is built from 17 residues. V gave up 1 base and J gave up 3 bases, with 16 bases separating them. The V gene's germline CDR1 is SEHNR and CDR2 FQNEAQ (reference sequence). The DNA for the CDR3 is TGTGCCAGCAGCTTAGTGGCTGACCTCCGCTACTACAATGAGCAGTTCTTC. Encoded protein: CASSLVADLRYYNEQFF.

The chain carries TRBV30 and TRBJ1-1; 8 positions agree with TRBD1. In germline, CDR1 is GTSNPN, CDR2 SVGIG (reference sequence). The V segment lost 3 bases and the J segment 3 bases; nucleotides outside the gene matches: 9. The CDR3 spans 15 residues. The DNA for the CDR3 is TGTGCCTGGAGAGGATCCGGGACAGGACACACTGAAGCTTTCTTT. Its protein product is CAWRGSGTGHTEAFF.

This clone was counted once. This chain uses TRBV7-2 with TRBJ2-5; TRBD2 matches 13 bases. The germline gives CDR1 SGHTA, CDR2 FQGNSA. V was pared by 3 bases and J by 3 bases, with 7 bases of the junction left unmatched. The CDR3 covers 17 residues. CDR3 nucleotides: TGTGCCAGCAGCTTCCTTCTACTAGCGGGGGGGAAAGAGACCCAGTACTTC. Protein product: CASSFLLLAGGKETQYF. Looking up the rest from reference TRBV7-2 and TRBJ2-5 gives the full variable domain: GAGVSQSPSNKVTEKGKDVELRCDPISGHTALYWYRQSLGQGLEFLIYFQGNSAPDKSGLPSDRFSAERTGGSVSTLTIQRTQQEDSAVYLCASSFLLLAGGKETQYFGPGTRLLVL.

The chain links TRBV30 to TRBJ1-6; 7 nucleotides match TRBD1. The CDR3 totals 13 residues. Losses at the gene ends were 0 bases for V and 9 bases for J; bases not matched to a gene: 2. The germline CDR1 and CDR2 sequences are GTSNPN and SVGIG (reference sequence). CDR3 sequence reads: CAWSVGGSSPLHF. Here the CDR3 DNA reads TGTGCCTGGAGTGTAGGGGGCAGTTCACCCCTCCACTTT.

This sequence joins TRBV7-9 and TRBJ2-3; 9 nucleotides agree with TRBD2. Germline CDR1 and CDR2: SEHNR and FQNEAQ (reference sequence). This CDR3 has 16 residues. V shed 5 bases and J 6 bases; nucleotides not matched to a gene: 12. The CDR3 reads CASSPPRGAGGDTQYF. For the CDR3, the DNA is TGTGCCAGCAGCCCCCCAAGAGGGGCGGGGGGGGATACGCAGTATTTT.

The chain joins TRBV7-2 to TRBJ1-2; D gene ambiguous. The length of the CDR3 is 14 residues. The V and J ends lost 2 bases and 1 base respectively, with 8 bases between them. Germline CDR1 reads SGHTA; CDR2 reads FQGNSA. The CDR3 region has the DNA TGTGCCAGCAGCTTAAGAAACAATAACTATGGCTACACCTTC. This gives the protein CASSLRNNNYGYTF.

J is TRBJ1-5 and V is TRBV18; D remains ambiguous. The V and J ends lost 2 bases and 2 bases respectively, with 10 bases between them. CDR3 size: 15 residues. Germline values: CDR1 KGHSH, CDR2 LQKENI. The CDR3 DNA sequence: TGTGCCAGCTCACCAATGGGTCCGGGCAATCAGCCCCAGCATTTT. It encodes CASSPMGPGNQPQHF. The entire variable domain, with the rest obtained from reference TRBV18 and TRBJ1-5, is as follows: NAGVMQNPRHLVRRRGQEARLRCSPMKGHSHVYWYRQLPEEGLKFMVYLQKENIIDESGMPKERFSAEFPKEGPSILRIQQVVRGDSAAYFCASSPMGPGNQPQHFGDGTRLSIL.

J is TRBJ1-5 and V is TRBV6-5, with D unclear. CDR3 length: 14 residues. Germline V lookup: CDR1 MNHEY, CDR2 SVGAGI. The ends were cut back, 2 bases at V and 3 bases at J, with 8 bases in the middle. DNA for the CDR3: TGTGCCAGCAGTTACCTGGGTGTCAATCAGCCCCAGCATTTT. It specifies CASSYLGVNQPQHF.

This clone came up a few times. The chain links TRBV2 to TRBJ1-2; possibly TRBD1 for D (6 bases). Between the trimmed V and J ends, which lost 11 bases and 7 bases, there was a span of 20 bases. The CDR3 length is 13 residues. Germline V lookup: CDR1 SNHLY, CDR2 FYNNEI. CDR3 sequence reads: CAYSGGRVRGYTF. The CDR3 region has the DNA TGTGCCTACAGCGGGGGGCGCGTTCGTGGCTACACCTTC.

This clone is deemed medium-sized. The CDR3 DNA follows: TGCAGCGTCCAGACCGGGACTAGCTTTACTCAAAAACCCTACGAGCAGTACTTC. Amino acids: CSVQTGTSFTQKPYEQYF. The chain has TRBV29-1 and TRBJ2-7, with 9 bases that match TRBD2. Germline V gives CDR1 SQVTM, CDR2 ANQGSEA. This CDR3 has 18 residues. J was trimmed by 2 bases and V by 6 bases; bases with no gene match: 20.

This chain connects TRBV4-2 to TRBJ2-3; D is perhaps TRBD1 (5 bases). Germline CDR1 reads LGHNA; CDR2 reads YNFKEQ. V was trimmed by 0 bases and J by 4 bases, leaving 8 bases between them. This CDR3 is 14 amino acids long. The CDR3 DNA sequence: TGTGCCAGCAGCCAAGATCAAGGGGCAGATACGCAGTATTTT. It codes for CASSQDQGADTQYF.

The chain joins TRBV5-1 to TRBJ2-5; 7 positions agree with TRBD2. Near its end, the DNA agrees better with TRBJ2-7, so the J call may be wrong. Per the germline V gene, CDR1 is SGHRS and CDR2 is YFSETQ. This CDR3 contains 14 residues. CDR3 region: CASSLARGVSEQYF. CDR3 DNA: TGCGCCAGCAGCTTGGCTCGGGGGGTGAGCGAGCAGTACTTC.

This clone was counted only a few times. The V and J genes are TRBV6-4 and TRBJ2-3, with a weak D call TRBD2 (5 bases). The CDR3 length is 15 residues. CDR1 is MRHNA, CDR2 SNTAGT, per germline. The V and J ends lost 4 bases and 0 bases respectively, with 11 bases between them. CDR3 region: CASSASEGSTDTQYF. CDR3 sequence (DNA): TGTGCCAGCAGTGCCTCCGAGGGTAGCACAGATACGCAGTATTTT.